This TCR beta chain was recorded in a study of cytomegalovirus exposure and HLA in healthy donors. Generated by immunoSEQ multiplex PCR, the TCRdb table keeps only in-frame clones and is missing some. Of hundreds of thousands of clones in the sample, about nine tenths were seen once. Separate from the approximately 670-subject first cohort, the approximately 130-subject validation cohort was the one that the donors belonged to. Trimming took 4 bases from V and 0 from J, leaving 16 bases between them. This CDR3 is built from 17 residues. Germline V gene sequence: CDR1 MDHEN, CDR2 SYDVKM. This sequence originates from a woman aged 18-30 years in good health and CMV-seropositive. The sequencing input was PBMCs. J is TRBJ2-1 and V is TRBV28; D might be TRBD2 (6 bases). CDR3 residues: CASSSTTRKGSYNEQFF. CDR3 DNA: TGTGCCAGCAGTTCGACGACTAGAAAGGGCTCCTACAATGAGCAGTTCTTC. The entire variable domain, with the rest obtained from reference TRBV28 and TRBJ2-1, is as follows: DVKVTQSSRYLVKRTGEKVFLECVQDMDHENMFWYRQDPGLGLRLIYFSYDVKMKEKGDIPEGYSVSREKKERFSLILESASTNQTSMYLCASSSTTRKGSYNEQFFGPGTRLTVL.